The 7 T cell receptor beta chains below come from one sample, sequenced in a study of blood T cell repertoires in COVID-19. Assay: immunoSEQ multiplex PCR; the TCRdb copy retains only in-frame clones and omits some. The repertoire holds about 210,000 clones, with 85% to 90% as singletons. Sample: peripheral blood. The receptor source for this set is a woman in her seventies with acute or convalescent COVID-19.

Remarks on this clone: Compared with germline, one end of the junction differs, possibly owing to a read error. This sequence joins TRBV3-1 (or the pseudogene TRBV3-2) and TRBJ2-3; D possibly corresponds to TRBD1 (5 bases). This CDR3 has 13 residues. Germline loops: CDR1 LGHDT, CDR2 YNNKEL (reference sequence). In DNA form, the CDR3 reads TGTGCCAGCAGCCAAGATAGGGTTCAGGGATGCCTTTTC. Protein product: CASSQDRVQGCLF.

Points on this clone: Other DNA sequences from this sample encode an identical CDR3 as well. This sequence joins TRBV4-1 and TRBJ2-3, with D perhaps matching TRBD2 (6 bases). The CDR3 spans 17 residues. Germline CDR1 MGHRA, CDR2 YSYEKL. Trimming removed 0 bases at V and 2 bases at J, with 15 bases between. CDR3 in DNA: TGCGCCAGCAGCCAAGATCGGGAGCGCTTTAACACAGATACGCAGTATTTT. Its translation: CASSQDRERFNTDTQYF.

This sequence joins TRBV18 and TRBJ1-2; 10 positions match TRBD1. CDR1 and CDR2 from the germline V gene are KGHSH and LQKENI. The CDR3 is 16 amino acids. V gave up 4 bases and J gave up 0 bases; unmatched junction bases: 5. The CDR3 region is CASSLPGQGANYGYTF. The DNA of the CDR3 is TGTGCCAGCTCACTCCCTGGACAGGGGGCTAACTATGGCTACACCTTC. Supplemented by reference TRBV18 and TRBJ1-2, the full variable domain reads NAGVMQNPRHLVRRRGQEARLRCSPMKGHSHVYWYRQLPEEGLKFMVYLQKENIIDESGMPKERFSAEFPKEGPSILRIQQVVRGDSAAYFCASSLPGQGANYGYTFGSGTRLTVV.

This clone has only one observation. This chain uses TRBV5-8 with TRBJ2-3; possible D gene TRBD1, 7 bases. The CDR3 runs 16 residues. CDR1 and CDR2 (germline): SGHTS, YDEGEE. The V end was cut by 6 bases, the J end by 8 bases, with 25 bases between. The CDR3 protein is CASNPGGGPRRGTQYF. CDR3 nucleotides: TGTGCCAGCAATCCCGGAGGGGGCCCCAGGAGAGGTACGCAGTATTTT. Variable domain in full (rest from reference TRBV5-8 and TRBJ2-3): EAGVTQSPTHLIKTRGQQATLRCSPISGHTSVYWYQQALGLGLQFLLWYDEGEERNRGNFPPRFSGRQFPNYSSELNVNALELEDSALYLCASNPGGGPRRGTQYFGPGTRLTVL.

The V gene is TRBV11-2, the J gene TRBJ1-1, with TRBD1 identical over 9 bases. The germline V gene has CDR1 SGHAT and CDR2 FQNNGV. With 3 bases clipped from V and 1 base from J, the junction kept 0 bases outside the gene matches. The CDR3 has 14 residues. CDR3 sequence reads: CASSLDRGNTEAFF. DNA of the CDR3: TGTGCCAGCAGCTTGGACAGGGGGAACACTGAAGCTTTCTTT.

As to this clone: This CDR3 is also generated by other DNA sequences in the sample. The J gene is TRBJ1-5, the V gene TRBV7-9; TRBD1 matches at 8 bases. V lost 1 base to trimming and J lost 6 bases; unmatched junction nucleotides: 2. In germline, CDR1 is SEHNR, CDR2 FQNEAQ (reference sequence). This CDR3 is built from 14 residues. This CDR3 is CASSLGQGSQPQHF. In DNA, the CDR3 is TGTGCCAGCAGCTTAGGACAGGGGAGTCAGCCCCAGCATTTT.

This clone has more than one count but fewer than ten. This chain connects TRBV3-1 (or the pseudogene TRBV3-2) to TRBJ1-1; 11 bases line up with TRBD1. The germline CDR1 and CDR2 sequences are LGHDT and YNNKEL (reference sequence). The CDR3 has 16 amino acids. J was trimmed by 5 bases and V by 4 bases; bases with no gene match: 9. The CDR3 reads CASSRYHRDRGTEAFF. CDR3 nucleotides: TGTGCCAGCAGCCGCTACCACCGGGACAGGGGGACTGAAGCTTTCTTT.